Each of the 20 T cell receptor beta chains below was sequenced from the same sample in a study of CD8+ T cells in alopecia areata. Treatment of the sample: oral pan-JAK inhibitor, 5-10 mg twice daily. After isolation, RNA underwent reverse transcription to generate cDNA as the sequencing template. Sequencing used immunoSEQ multiplex PCR; TCRdb keeps in-frame clones, though not all of them. The data hold 90,000 to 150,000 clones, with about three fifths observed a single time. The sequencing here drew on CD8+ T cells sorted from blood, taken at week 4, from a patient treated with tofacitinib. The source is a human donor with alopecia areata.

This CDR3 reads CASSFPGWDYGYTF. CDR3 DNA sequence: TGTGCCAGCAGCTTTCCAGGGTGGGACTATGGCTACACCTTC. The chain employs TRBV5-6 and TRBJ1-2; perhaps TRBD1 as D (5 bases). The CDR3 extends over 14 amino acids. The germline V gene encodes CDR1 SGHDT and CDR2 YYEEEE. The germline V and J ends were trimmed by 2 bases and 3 bases, with 11 bases remaining between them.

V is TRBV7-9 and J is TRBJ1-2, with D possibly matching TRBD1 (5 bases). The germline V gene has CDR1 SEHNR and CDR2 FQNEAQ (reference sequence). CDR3 size: 10 residues. V lost 7 bases and J 8 bases, leaving 8 bases between the germline ends. The CDR3 is CASKGIGYTF. The CDR3 DNA reads as TGTGCCAGCAAGGGGATCGGCTACACCTTC.

The chain carries TRBV5-1 and TRBJ1-1; a possible D gene is TRBD1 (6 bases). Trimming left V 4 bases short and J 0 bases short, with 13 bases between. This CDR3 has 15 residues. Germline lookup yields CDR1 SGHRS and CDR2 YFSETQ. CDR3 nucleotides: TGCGCCAGCAGCGCGAACAGGGTAGTGAACACTGAAGCTTTCTTT. It specifies CASSANRVVNTEAFF.

CDR3 in amino acids: CAISDNPETQYF. CDR3 coding DNA: TGTGCCATCAGTGATAATCCCGAGACCCAGTACTTC. The chain combines TRBV10-3 with TRBJ2-5; D gene ambiguous. The germline V and J ends were trimmed by 3 bases and 5 bases, with 7 bases remaining between them. This CDR3 region has 12 residues. The germline CDR1 and CDR2 sequences are ENHRY and SYGVKD.

The V gene is TRBV9, the J gene TRBJ1-6; possible D gene TRBD1, 6 bases. The CDR3 consists of 14 residues. The germline V gene has CDR1 SGDLS and CDR2 YYNGEE. Trimming cost V 3 bases and J 7 bases, with 11 bases left between them. The CDR3 loop is CASSAITGNSPLHF. CDR3 DNA sequence: TGTGCCAGCAGCGCGATAACAGGGAATTCACCCCTCCACTTT. The full variable domain, rest sourced from reference TRBV9 and TRBJ1-6, is DSGVTQTPKHLITATGQRVTLRCSPRSGDLSVYWYQQSLDQGLQFLIQYYNGEERAKGNILERFSAQQFPDLHSELNLSSLELGDSALYFCASSAITGNSPLHFGNGTRLTVT.

The rearrangement joins TRBV27 to TRBJ1-5, with unresolved D. CDR1 MNHEY and CDR2 SMNVEV come from the germline V gene (reference sequence). The V gene lost 3 bases and the J gene lost 5 bases, with 11 bases spanning the gap. CDR3 size: 14 residues. CDR3 bases: TGTGCCAGCAGTTTGTTTGGGGTGGATCAGCCCCAGCATTTT. It yields the protein CASSLFGVDQPQHF.

This chain connects TRBV11-2 to TRBJ2-3; 11 nucleotides agree with TRBD2. Unmatched junction bases numbered 5, after V lost 4 bases and J lost 5 bases. This CDR3 region has 15 residues. Germline CDR1 is SGHAT and CDR2 is FQNNGV. The CDR3 DNA sequence: TGTGCCAGCAGCTCCTCTAGCGGGGGGATAGATACGCAGTATTTT. This encodes CASSSSSGGIDTQYF.

The chain carries TRBV27 and TRBJ1-2, with 8 bases lining up with TRBD1. J gave up 5 bases and V 6 bases, and 5 bases lay outside the gene matches. Looked up from germline, CDR1 is MNHEY and CDR2 is SMNVEV (reference sequence). The length of the CDR3 is 13 residues. In nucleotides, the CDR3 is TGTGCCAGCAGAACAGGACAGGGATATGGCTACACCTTC. Its protein product is CASRTGQGYGYTF.

This clone has just one count. The gene calls are TRBV30 and TRBJ1-2; D unresolved. CDR1 and CDR2 (germline): GTSNPN, SVGIG (reference sequence). The CDR3 length is 11 residues. Trimming pared 4 bases from V and 1 base from J, leaving 4 bases between. As DNA, the CDR3 is TGTGCCTGGACGGATAACTATGGCTACACCTTC. It translates to CAWTDNYGYTF.

Of note for this clone: At the DNA level, this CDR3 is encoded by other sequences in the same sample as well. V and J are TRBV30 and TRBJ1-1; tentative D call: TRBD1 (5 bases). The V gene lost 0 bases and the J gene lost 5 bases, with 7 bases spanning the gap. In germline, CDR1 is GTSNPN, CDR2 SVGIG (reference sequence). This CDR3 spans 12 amino acids. CDR3 loop: CAWSVAGTEAFF. For the CDR3, the DNA is TGTGCCTGGAGTGTAGCAGGGACTGAAGCTTTCTTT.

The genes are TRBV9 and TRBJ1-1; no reliable D call. The CDR3 runs 13 residues. Trimming took off 3 bases at V and 2 bases at J, with 8 bases between the two ends. CDR1 is SGDLS and CDR2 is YYNGEE in the germline V gene. In nucleotides, the CDR3 is TGTGCCAGCAGCGCCCGGACCAACACTGAAGCTTTCTTT. Translated, it gives CASSARTNTEAFF.

This chain connects TRBV15 to TRBJ2-5; 7 positions match TRBD1. V lost 5 bases and J lost 0; bases outside the gene matches: 6. This CDR3 has 15 residues. Germline V gene lookup returns CDR1 LNHNV and CDR2 YYDKDF (reference sequence). CDR3 in amino acids: CATSPDRVYQETQYF. As DNA, the CDR3 is TGTGCCACCAGCCCCGACAGGGTGTACCAAGAGACCCAGTACTTC.

CDR3 nucleotides: TGTGCCAGCAGTTTGTCCCACCAAGAGACCCAGTACTTC. Translated: CASSLSHQETQYF. V and J are TRBV27 and TRBJ2-5; no definite D call. The CDR3 is 13 amino acids. Germline V gene data show CDR1 as MNHEY and CDR2 as SMNVEV (reference sequence). V lost 3 bases and J lost 0, with 5 bases in between.

There are a few counts of this clone. This rearrangement joins TRBV7-9 to TRBJ1-6; D is possibly TRBD1 (5 bases). V lost 3 bases, J lost 4 bases, and 13 bases lay in between. The CDR3 runs to 16 residues. Germline CDR1 and CDR2: SEHNR and FQNEAQ (reference sequence). The CDR3 DNA sequence: TGTGCCAGCAGCTTTCCGGGGCAGGCATATAATTCACCCCTCCACTTT. It encodes CASSFPGQAYNSPLHF.

J is TRBJ2-5 and V is TRBV7-9; TRBD1 might be the D (6 bases). V was clipped by 5 bases and J by 3 bases, with 10 bases between them. The V gene's germline CDR1 is SEHNR and CDR2 FQNEAQ (reference sequence). This CDR3 has 13 amino acids. The CDR3 reads CASSLRDKETQYF. The CDR3 DNA reads TGTGCCAGCAGCCTACGGGACAAAGAGACCCAGTACTTC.

In this sample, this clone turned up a few times. V and J are TRBV29-1 and TRBJ2-3; unclear D gene. Trimming left V 8 bases short and J 2 bases short, with 14 bases between. This CDR3 region has 13 residues. Per germline, CDR1 SQVTM and CDR2 ANQGSEA. The CDR3 DNA reads TGCAGCTGGGATACAGAGACCACAGATACGCAGTATTTT. This sequence encodes CSWDTETTDTQYF.

This chain connects TRBV28 to TRBJ2-3; 15 bases are shared with TRBD2. This CDR3 contains 20 residues. The V segment lost 5 bases and the J segment 1 base; nucleotides outside the gene matches: 13. CDR1 and CDR2 (germline): MDHEN, SYDVKM. Here the CDR3 DNA reads TGTGCCAGCAGTCTGGGACTAGCGGGGGGCTACACCGAGGGCACAGATACGCAGTATTTT. Its translation: CASSLGLAGGYTEGTDTQYF.

This clone was observed a single time. This chain uses TRBV7-2 with TRBJ1-2; 10 bases agree with TRBD1. The CDR3 totals 16 residues. CDR1 and CDR2 (germline): SGHTA, FQGNSA. J was trimmed by 3 bases and V by 2 bases; bases with no gene match: 6. The CDR3 spells CASSLSRDRGDYGYTF. In DNA form, the CDR3 reads TGTGCCAGCAGCTTATCGCGGGACAGGGGTGACTATGGCTACACCTTC.

The chain joins TRBV10-3 to TRBJ1-5; perhaps TRBD1 as D (5 bases). Germline V lookup: CDR1 ENHRY, CDR2 SYGVKD. The CDR3 runs 17 residues. Deletions cut 3 bases from V and 6 bases from J, with 21 bases between. CDR3 region: CAISDGGYAGLSQPQHF. The CDR3 DNA reads TGTGCCATCAGTGATGGGGGATACGCGGGGTTAAGTCAGCCCCAGCATTTT.

This chain connects TRBV30 to TRBJ2-1; TRBD2 aligns across 7 bases. The CDR3 has 12 residues. The V and J ends lost 1 base and 8 bases, in that order; junction bases with no gene match: 2. CDR1 GTSNPN and CDR2 SVGIG come from the germline V gene (reference sequence). Here the CDR3 DNA reads TGTGCCTGGAGTGAAACTAGCGATGAGCAGTTCTTC. Its protein is CAWSETSDEQFF.